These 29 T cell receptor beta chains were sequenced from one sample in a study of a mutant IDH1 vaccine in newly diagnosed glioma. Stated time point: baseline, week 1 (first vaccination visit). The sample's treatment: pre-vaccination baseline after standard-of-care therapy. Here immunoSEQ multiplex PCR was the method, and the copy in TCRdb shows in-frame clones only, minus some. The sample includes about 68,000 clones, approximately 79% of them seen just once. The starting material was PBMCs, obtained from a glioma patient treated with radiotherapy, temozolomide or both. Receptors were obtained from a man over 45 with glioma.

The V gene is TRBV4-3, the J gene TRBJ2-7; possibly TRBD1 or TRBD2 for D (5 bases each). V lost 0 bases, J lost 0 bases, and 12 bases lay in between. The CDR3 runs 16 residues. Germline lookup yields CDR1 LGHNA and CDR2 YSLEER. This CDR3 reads CASSQDPWGSSYEQYF. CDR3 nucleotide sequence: TGCGCCAGCAGCCAAGATCCATGGGGGAGCTCCTACGAGCAGTACTTC.

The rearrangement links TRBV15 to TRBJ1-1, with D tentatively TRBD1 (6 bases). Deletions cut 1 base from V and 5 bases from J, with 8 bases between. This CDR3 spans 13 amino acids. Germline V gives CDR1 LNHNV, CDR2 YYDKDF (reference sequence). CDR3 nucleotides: TGTGCCACCAGCAGAGCAGGGGAGACTGAAGCTTTCTTT. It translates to CATSRAGETEAFF.

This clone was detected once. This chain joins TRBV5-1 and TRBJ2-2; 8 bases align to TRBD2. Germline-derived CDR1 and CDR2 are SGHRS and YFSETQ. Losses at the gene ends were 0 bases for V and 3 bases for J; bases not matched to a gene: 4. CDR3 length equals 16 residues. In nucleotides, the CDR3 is TGCGCCAGCAGCTTGGCCGGGACTAGGGACACCGGGGAGCTGTTTTTT. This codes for CASSLAGTRDTGELFF.

CDR3: CASSSRLAGGLRTDTQYF. The CDR3 bases are TGTGCCAGCAGCTCGCGACTAGCGGGGGGGCTTCGCACAGATACGCAGTATTTT. The chain couples TRBV5-6 to TRBJ2-3; 14 bases fit TRBD2. The CDR3 runs 18 residues. Germline assignment: CDR1 SGHDT and CDR2 YYEEEE. Trimming took 3 bases from V and 1 from J; bases not matched to a gene: 7.

The CDR3 coding sequence is TGTGCCAGCAGTTACTCAAGGGGGGCGAATGAAAAACTGTTTTTT. Amino acids: CASSYSRGANEKLFF. The chain recombines TRBV6-6 with TRBJ1-4, with D perhaps matching TRBD1 (6 bases). Germline V gives CDR1 MNHNY, CDR2 SVGAGI (reference sequence). Trimming took 0 bases from V and 5 from J, leaving 10 bases between them. This CDR3 has 15 residues.

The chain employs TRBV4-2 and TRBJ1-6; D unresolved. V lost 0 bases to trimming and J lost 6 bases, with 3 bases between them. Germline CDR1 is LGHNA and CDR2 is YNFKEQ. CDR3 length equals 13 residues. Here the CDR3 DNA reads TGTGCCAGCAGCCAAGAGCTTAATTCACCCCTCCACTTT. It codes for CASSQELNSPLHF.

The CDR3 DNA sequence: TGTGCCAGCTCAGGGGACAGGGCTACTTATGGCTACACCTTC. This gives the protein CASSGDRATYGYTF. This chain connects TRBV18 to TRBJ1-2; TRBD1 matches at 9 bases. Per germline, CDR1 KGHSH and CDR2 LQKENI. The junction had 6 bases not matched to a gene; V was cut back by 5 bases and J by 5 bases. The CDR3 contains 14 residues.

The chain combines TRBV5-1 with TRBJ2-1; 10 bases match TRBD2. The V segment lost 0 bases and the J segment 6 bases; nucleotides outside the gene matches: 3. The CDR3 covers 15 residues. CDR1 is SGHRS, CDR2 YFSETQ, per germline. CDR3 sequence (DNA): TGCGCCAGCAGCTTGGACGTAGCGGGGGGCAATGAGCAGTTCTTC. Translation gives CASSLDVAGGNEQFF.

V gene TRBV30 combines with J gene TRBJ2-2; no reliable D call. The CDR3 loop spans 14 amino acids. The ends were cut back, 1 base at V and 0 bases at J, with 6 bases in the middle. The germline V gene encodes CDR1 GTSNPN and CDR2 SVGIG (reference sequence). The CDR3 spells CAWSGYANTGELFF. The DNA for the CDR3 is TGTGCCTGGAGTGGGTATGCGAACACCGGGGAGCTGTTTTTT.

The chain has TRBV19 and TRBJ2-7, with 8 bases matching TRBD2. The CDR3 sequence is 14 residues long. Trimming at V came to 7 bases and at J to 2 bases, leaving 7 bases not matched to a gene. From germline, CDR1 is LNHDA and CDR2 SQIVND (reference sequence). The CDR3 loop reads CASTPTGGTYEQYF. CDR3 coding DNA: TGTGCCAGTACCCCGACGGGGGGGACCTACGAGCAGTACTTC. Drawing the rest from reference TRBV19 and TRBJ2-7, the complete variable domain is DGGITQSPKYLFRKEGQNVTLSCEQNLNHDAMYWYRQDPGQGLRLIYYSQIVNDFQKGDIAEGYSVSREKKESFPLTVTSAQKNPTAFYLCASTPTGGTYEQYFGPGTRLTVT.

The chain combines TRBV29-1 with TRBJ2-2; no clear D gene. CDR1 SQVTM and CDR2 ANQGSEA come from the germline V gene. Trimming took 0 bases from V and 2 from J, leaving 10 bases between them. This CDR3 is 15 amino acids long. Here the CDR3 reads CSVEDRAVNTGELFF. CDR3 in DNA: TGCAGCGTTGAAGATCGGGCGGTAAACACCGGGGAGCTGTTTTTT.

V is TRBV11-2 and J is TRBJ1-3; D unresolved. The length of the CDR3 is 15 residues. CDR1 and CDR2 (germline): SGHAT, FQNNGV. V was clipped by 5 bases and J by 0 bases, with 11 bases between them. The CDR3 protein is CASSLGRTSGNTIYF. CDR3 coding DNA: TGTGCCAGCAGCCTCGGACGGACCTCTGGAAACACCATATATTTT.

DNA for the CDR3: TGCAGCGCGACTACAGGGAACACAGATACGCAGTATTTT. Residues: CSATTGNTDTQYF. V is TRBV29-1 and J is TRBJ2-3, with D possibly TRBD1 on 6 matching bases. The V and J ends lost 7 bases and 2 bases respectively, with 13 bases between them. The CDR3 runs 13 residues. Per the germline V gene, CDR1 is SQVTM and CDR2 is ANQGSEA.

The CDR3 loop reads CASSQVGGYEQYF. The CDR3 DNA reads TGTGCCAGCAGCCAAGTGGGGGGGTACGAGCAGTACTTC. This rearrangement joins TRBV14 to TRBJ2-7, with 7 bases identical to TRBD2. The V gene end was trimmed by 1 base and the J gene end by 4 bases; junction bases not matched to a gene: 1. This CDR3 comprises 13 residues. From germline, CDR1 is SGHDN and CDR2 FVKESK.

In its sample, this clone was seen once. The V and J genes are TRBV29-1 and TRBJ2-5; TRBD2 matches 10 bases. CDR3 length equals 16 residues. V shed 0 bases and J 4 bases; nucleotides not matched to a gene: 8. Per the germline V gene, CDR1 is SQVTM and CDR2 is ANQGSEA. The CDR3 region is CSVEDMERGGVETQYF. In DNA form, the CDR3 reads TGCAGCGTTGAAGATATGGAGCGGGGGGGCGTAGAGACCCAGTACTTC. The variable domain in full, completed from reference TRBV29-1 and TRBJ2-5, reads SAVISQKPSRDICQRGTSLTIQCQVDSQVTMMFWYRQQPGQSLTLIATANQGSEATYESGFVIDKFPISRPNLTFSTLTVSNMSPEDSSIYLCSVEDMERGGVETQYFGPGTRLLVL.

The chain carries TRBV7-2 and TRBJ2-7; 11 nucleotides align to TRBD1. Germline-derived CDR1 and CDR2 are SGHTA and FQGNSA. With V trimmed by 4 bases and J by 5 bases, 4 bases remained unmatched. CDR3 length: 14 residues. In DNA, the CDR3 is TGTGCCAGCAGCTGGACAGGGGGCAAGCACGAGCAGTACTTC. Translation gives CASSWTGGKHEQYF.

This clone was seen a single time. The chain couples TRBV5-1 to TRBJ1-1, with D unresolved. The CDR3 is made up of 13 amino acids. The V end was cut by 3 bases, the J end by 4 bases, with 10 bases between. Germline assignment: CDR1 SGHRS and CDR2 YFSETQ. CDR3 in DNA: TGCGCCAGCAGCTCCGGCAGTCTCACTGAAGCTTTCTTT. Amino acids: CASSSGSLTEAFF. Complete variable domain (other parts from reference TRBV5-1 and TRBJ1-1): KAGVTQTPRYLIKTRGQQVTLSCSPISGHRSVSWYQQTPGQGLQFLFEYFSETQRNKGNFPGRFSGRQFSNSRSEMNVSTLELGDSALYLCASSSGSLTEAFFGQGTRLTVV.

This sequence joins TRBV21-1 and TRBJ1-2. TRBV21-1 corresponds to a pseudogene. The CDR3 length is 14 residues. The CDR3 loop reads CASSKDEDNYGYTF. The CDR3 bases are TGTGCCAGCAGCAAAGATGAGGATAACTATGGCTACACCTTC.

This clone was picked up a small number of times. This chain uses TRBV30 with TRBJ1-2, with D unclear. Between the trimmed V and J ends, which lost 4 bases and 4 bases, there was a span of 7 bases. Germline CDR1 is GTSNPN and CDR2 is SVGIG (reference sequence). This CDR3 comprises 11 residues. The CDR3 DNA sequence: TGTGCCTGGAAGCTTTCCTATGGCTACACCTTC. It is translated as CAWKLSYGYTF.

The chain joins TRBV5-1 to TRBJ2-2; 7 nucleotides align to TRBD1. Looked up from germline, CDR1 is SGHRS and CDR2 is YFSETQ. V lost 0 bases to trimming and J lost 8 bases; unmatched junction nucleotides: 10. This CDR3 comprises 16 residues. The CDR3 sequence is CASSLAPDRAQGELFF. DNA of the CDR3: TGCGCCAGCAGCTTGGCCCCTGACAGGGCCCAGGGGGAGCTGTTTTTT.

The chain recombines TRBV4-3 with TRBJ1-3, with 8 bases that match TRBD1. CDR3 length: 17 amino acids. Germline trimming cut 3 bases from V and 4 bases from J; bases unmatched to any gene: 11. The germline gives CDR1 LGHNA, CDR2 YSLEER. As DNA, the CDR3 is TGCGCCAGCAGCCACGTTCAGGGGGCAGCCTCAGGAAACACCATATATTTT. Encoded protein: CASSHVQGAASGNTIYF.

CDR3 bases: TGTGCCAGCAGCCCGCGGGGACTAGCGGCCACCTACGAGCAGTACTTC. Protein sequence: CASSPRGLAATYEQYF. The chain carries TRBV7-2 and TRBJ2-7, with 11 nucleotides matching TRBD2. CDR1 and CDR2 (germline): SGHTA, FQGNSA. The length of the CDR3 is 16 residues. Trimming at V came to 5 bases and at J to 2 bases, leaving 8 bases not matched to a gene.

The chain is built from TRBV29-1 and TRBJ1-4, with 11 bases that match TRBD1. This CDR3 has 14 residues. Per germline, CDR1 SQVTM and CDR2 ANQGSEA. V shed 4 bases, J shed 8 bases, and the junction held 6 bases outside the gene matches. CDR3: CSVGTGGTSEKLFF. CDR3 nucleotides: TGCAGCGTTGGGACAGGGGGCACGTCAGAAAAACTGTTTTTT. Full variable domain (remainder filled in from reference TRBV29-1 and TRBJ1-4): SAVISQKPSRDICQRGTSLTIQCQVDSQVTMMFWYRQQPGQSLTLIATANQGSEATYESGFVIDKFPISRPNLTFSTLTVSNMSPEDSSIYLCSVGTGGTSEKLFFGSGTQLSVL.

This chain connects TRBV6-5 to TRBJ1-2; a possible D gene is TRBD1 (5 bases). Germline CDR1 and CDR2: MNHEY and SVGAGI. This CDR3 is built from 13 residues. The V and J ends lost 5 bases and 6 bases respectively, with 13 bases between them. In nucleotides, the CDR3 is TGTGCCAGCAGTGCCGCGGGGCCCAATGGCTACACCTTC. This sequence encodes CASSAAGPNGYTF.

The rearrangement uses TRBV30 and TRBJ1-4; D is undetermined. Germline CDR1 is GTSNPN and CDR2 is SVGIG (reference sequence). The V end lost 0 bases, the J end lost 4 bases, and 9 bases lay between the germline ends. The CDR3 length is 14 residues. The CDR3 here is CAWSVRGGNEKLFF. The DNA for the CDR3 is TGTGCCTGGAGTGTACGCGGCGGTAATGAAAAACTGTTTTTT.

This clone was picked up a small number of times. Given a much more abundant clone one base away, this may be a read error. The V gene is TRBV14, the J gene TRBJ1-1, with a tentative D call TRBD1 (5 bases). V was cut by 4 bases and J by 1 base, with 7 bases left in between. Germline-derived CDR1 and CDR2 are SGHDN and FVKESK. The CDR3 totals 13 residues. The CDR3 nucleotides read TGTGCCAGCAGCCCCGGGGGGAACACTGAAGCTTTCTTT. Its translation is CASSPGGNTEAFF. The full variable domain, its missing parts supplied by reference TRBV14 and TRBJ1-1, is EAGVTQFPSHSVIEKGQTVTLRCDPISGHDNLYWYRRVMGKEIKFLLHFVKESKQDESGMPNNRFLAERTGGTYSTLKVQPAELEDSGVYFCASSPGGNTEAFFGQGTRLTVV.

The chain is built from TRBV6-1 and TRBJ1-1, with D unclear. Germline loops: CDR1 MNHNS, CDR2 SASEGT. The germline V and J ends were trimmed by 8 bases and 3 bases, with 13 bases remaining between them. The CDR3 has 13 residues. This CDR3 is CASFGGVYTEAFF. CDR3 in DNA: TGTGCCAGCTTTGGCGGGGTCTACACTGAAGCTTTCTTT.

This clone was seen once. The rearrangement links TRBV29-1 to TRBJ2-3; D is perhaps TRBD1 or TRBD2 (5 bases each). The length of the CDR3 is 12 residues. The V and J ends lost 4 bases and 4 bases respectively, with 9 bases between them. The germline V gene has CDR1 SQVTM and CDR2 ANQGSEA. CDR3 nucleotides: TGCAGCGTTGGGCGAGGGGCAGATACGCAGTATTTT. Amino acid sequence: CSVGRGADTQYF.

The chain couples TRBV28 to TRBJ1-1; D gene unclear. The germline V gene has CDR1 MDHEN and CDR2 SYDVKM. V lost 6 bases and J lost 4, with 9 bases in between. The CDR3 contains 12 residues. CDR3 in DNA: TGTGCCAGCAGCCTGAGAAGCACTGAAGCTTTCTTT. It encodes CASSLRSTEAFF.